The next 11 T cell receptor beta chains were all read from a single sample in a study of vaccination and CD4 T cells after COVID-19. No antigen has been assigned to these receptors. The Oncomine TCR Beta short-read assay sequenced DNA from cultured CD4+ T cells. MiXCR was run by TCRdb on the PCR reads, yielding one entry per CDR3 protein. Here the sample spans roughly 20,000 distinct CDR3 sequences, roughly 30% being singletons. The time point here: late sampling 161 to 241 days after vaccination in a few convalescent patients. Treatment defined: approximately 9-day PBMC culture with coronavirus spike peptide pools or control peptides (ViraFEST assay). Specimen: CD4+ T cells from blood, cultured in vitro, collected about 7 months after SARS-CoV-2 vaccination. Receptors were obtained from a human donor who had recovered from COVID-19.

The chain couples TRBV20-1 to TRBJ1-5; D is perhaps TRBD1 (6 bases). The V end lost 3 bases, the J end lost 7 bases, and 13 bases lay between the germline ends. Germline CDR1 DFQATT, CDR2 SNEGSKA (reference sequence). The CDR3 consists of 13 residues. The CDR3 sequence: CSARDSPEQPQHF. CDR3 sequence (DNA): TGCAGTGCTAGGGACAGTCCGGAACAGCCCCAGCATTTT.

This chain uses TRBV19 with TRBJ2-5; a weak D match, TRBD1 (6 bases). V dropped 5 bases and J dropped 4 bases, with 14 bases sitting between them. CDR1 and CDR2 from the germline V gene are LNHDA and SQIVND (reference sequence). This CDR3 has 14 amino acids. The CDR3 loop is CASSGVSRGETQYF. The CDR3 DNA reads TGTGCCAGTAGTGGAGTGAGCAGGGGAGAGACCCAGTACTTC.

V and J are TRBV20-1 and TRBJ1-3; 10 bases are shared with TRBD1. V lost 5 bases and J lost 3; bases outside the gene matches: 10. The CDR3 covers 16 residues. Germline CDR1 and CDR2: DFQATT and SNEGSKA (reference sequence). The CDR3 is CSASSWTGGYGNTIYF. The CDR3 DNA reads TGCAGTGCTTCTTCCTGGACAGGGGGTTATGGAAACACCATATATTTT.

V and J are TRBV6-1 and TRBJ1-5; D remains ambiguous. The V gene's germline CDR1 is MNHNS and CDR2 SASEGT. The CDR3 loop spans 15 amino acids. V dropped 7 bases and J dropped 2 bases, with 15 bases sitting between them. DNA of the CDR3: TGTGCCAGCACCCAGCGTGACCGACGCAATCAGCCCCAGCATTTT. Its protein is CASTQRDRRNQPQHF.

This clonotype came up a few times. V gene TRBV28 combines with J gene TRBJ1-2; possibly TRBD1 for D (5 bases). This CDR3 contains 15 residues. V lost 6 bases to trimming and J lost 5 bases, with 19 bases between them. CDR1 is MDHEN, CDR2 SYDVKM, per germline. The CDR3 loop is CASRGNMIQAYGYTF. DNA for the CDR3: TGTGCCAGCAGGGGAAACATGATACAGGCTTATGGCTACACCTTC.

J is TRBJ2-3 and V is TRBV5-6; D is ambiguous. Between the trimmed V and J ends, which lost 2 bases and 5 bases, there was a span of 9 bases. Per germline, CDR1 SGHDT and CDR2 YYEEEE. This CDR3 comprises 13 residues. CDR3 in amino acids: CASSLNWLDTQYF. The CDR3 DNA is TGTGCCAGCAGCTTAAACTGGTTAGATACGCAGTATTTT.

CDR3 sequence: CATRPGNTYEQYF. The CDR3 nucleotides are TGTGCCACGCGGCCGGGGAACACCTACGAGCAGTACTTC. This chain links TRBV27 with TRBJ2-7; possible D gene TRBD2, 5 bases. Germline V CDR1 and CDR2: MNHEY, SMNVEV (reference sequence). CDR3 length: 13 residues. The V and J ends lost 10 bases and 2 bases respectively, with 15 bases between them.

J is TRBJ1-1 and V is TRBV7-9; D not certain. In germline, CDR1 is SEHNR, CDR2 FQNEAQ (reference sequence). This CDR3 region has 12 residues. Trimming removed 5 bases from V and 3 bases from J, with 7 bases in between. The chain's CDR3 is CASSRGDTEAFF. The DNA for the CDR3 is TGTGCCAGCAGCCGCGGGGACACTGAAGCTTTCTTT.

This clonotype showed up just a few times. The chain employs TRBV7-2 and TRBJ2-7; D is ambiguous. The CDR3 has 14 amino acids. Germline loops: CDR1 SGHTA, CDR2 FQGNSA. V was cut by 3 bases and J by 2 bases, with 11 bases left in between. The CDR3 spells CASSFGVGPYEQYF. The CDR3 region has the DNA TGTGCCAGCAGCTTCGGAGTAGGCCCCTACGAGCAGTACTTC.

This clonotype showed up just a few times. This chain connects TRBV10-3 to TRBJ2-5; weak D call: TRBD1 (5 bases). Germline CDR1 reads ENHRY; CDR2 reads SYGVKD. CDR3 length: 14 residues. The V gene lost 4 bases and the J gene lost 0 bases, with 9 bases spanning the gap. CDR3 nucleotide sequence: TGTGCCATCAGTGCACCGACAGACCAAGAGACCCAGTACTTC. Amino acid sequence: CAISAPTDQETQYF.

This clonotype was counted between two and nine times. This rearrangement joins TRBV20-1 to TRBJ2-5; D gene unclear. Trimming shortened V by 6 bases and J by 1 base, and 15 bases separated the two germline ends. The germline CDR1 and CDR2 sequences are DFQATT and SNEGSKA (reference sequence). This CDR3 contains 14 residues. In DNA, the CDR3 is TGCAGTGCCTCCCGGACGGCTTTCCAAGAGACCCAGTACTTC. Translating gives CSASRTAFQETQYF.